This T cell receptor beta chain was obtained from a study of blood T cell repertoires in COVID-19. The wider study: COVID-19 samples from acute and convalescent phases originated in the United States, Italy and Spain.

How the authors handled the data: Estimated nucleated cell counts came from reference gene primer amplification. Produced via immunoSEQ multiplex PCR; TCRdb's table is partial and in-frame only. V and J calls and clone size are copied from that table; D and trimming were computed from the DNA. Among fewer than 180,000 clones listed, around 84% were seen once. The germline gives CDR1 KGHSH, CDR2 LQKENI. Trimming at V came to 4 bases and at J to 0 bases, leaving 7 bases not matched to a gene. The CDR3 is 17 residues long. This receptor was obtained from a man aged 70 or older with acute or convalescent COVID-19. The specimen sequenced was peripheral blood. The rearrangement joins TRBV18 to TRBJ1-5; the match to TRBD1 covers 9 bases. The CDR3, as DNA: TGTGCCAGCTCACAGACAGGGGGGATATATAGCAATCAGCCCCAGCATTTT. Translating gives CASSQTGGIYSNQPQHF.